These T cell receptor beta chains were read from a single sample in a study of control samples from healthy donors and cancer patients. TCRdb's table, derived via immunoSEQ multiplex PCR, lists solely in-frame clones and lacks some. The sample yields 55,000 to 80,000 clones, about nine tenths seen once. The sequencing input was PBMCs. These receptors all come from a man aged 55 to 69 with colorectal cancer. CDR3s include the opening cysteine and the closing phenylalanine or tryptophan. A D gene is named only where the DNA matches it firmly. Part of the rows lack a size; the others show once, few, many or a class for expanded clones.

- TRBJ1-2 TRBV4-1 - CASSQDPGYDNGYTF TGCGCCAGCAGCCAAGATCCCGGGTACGACAATGGCTACACCTTC
once TRBJ2-3 TRBV7-7 - CASSQNPGLSTDTQYF TGTGCCAGCAGCCAAAACCCGGGACTTAGCACAGATACGCAGTATTTT
- TRBJ2-3 TRBV7-9 TRBD2 CASSYAGADTQYF TGTGCCAGCAGCTACGCGGGGGCAGATACGCAGTATTTT
- TRBJ1-2 TRBV3-1/TRBV3-2 - CASSQTGGRGGYTF TGTGCCAGCAGCCAAACCGGGGGGCGAGGCGGCTACACCTTC
- TRBJ1-1 TRBV18 - CASSQGTEAFF TGTGCCAGCTCCCAGGGAACTGAAGCTTTCTTT
- TRBJ2-3 TRBV5-1 - CASSSWGATDTQYF TGCGCCAGCAGCTCCTGGGGGGCAACAGATACGCAGTATTTT
- TRBJ1-1 TRBV14 TRBD1 CASSPGTGGQAEAFF TGTGCCAGCAGCCCGGGGACAGGCGGTCAGGCTGAAGCTTTCTTT
- TRBJ2-7 TRBV9 - CASSPTLQGFYEQYF TGTGCCAGCAGCCCGACGTTACAGGGTTTCTACGAGCAGTACTTC
- TRBJ1-2 TRBV29-1 TRBD1 CSVANRGNYGYTF TGCAGCGTCGCAAACAGGGGTAACTATGGCTACACCTTC
- TRBJ1-2 TRBV5-1 - CASSLDEIYGYTF TGCGCCAGCAGCTTGGACGAGATCTATGGCTACACCTTC
once TRBJ1-2 TRBV5-4 - CASSPGGASGYGYTF TGTGCCAGCAGCCCCGGAGGGGCTTCGGGCTATGGCTACACCTTC
- TRBJ1-4 TRBV2 TRBD1 CASSSRDRVNEKLFF TGTGCCAGCAGTAGCCGGGACAGGGTAAATGAAAAACTGTTTTTT
medium-sized TRBJ2-5 TRBV7-3 TRBD1 CASSPTGGEETQYF TGTGCCAGCAGCCCTACAGGGGGCGAAGAGACCCAGTACTTC
few TRBJ1-5 TRBV5-4 - CASSLAGQGNQPQHF TGTGCCAGCAGCTTGGCCGGGCAGGGCAATCAGCCCCAGCATTTT
- TRBJ1-5 TRBV2 - CASSEGGGLNQPQHF TGTGCCAGCAGTGAAGGAGGGGGGCTCAATCAGCCCCAGCATTTT
- TRBJ2-1 TRBV6-2/TRBV6-3 TRBD2 CASSLGTSPYNEQFF TGTGCCAGCAGTCTCGGGACTAGCCCATACAATGAGCAGTTCTTC
hyperexpanded TRBJ2-5 TRBV12-3/TRBV12-4 TRBD1 CASRRQGQETQYF TGTGCCAGCAGACGACAGGGGCAAGAGACCCAGTACTTC
- TRBJ1-4 TRBV3-1/TRBV3-2 TRBD1 CASSRKGGFEKLFF TGTGCCAGCAGCCGAAAAGGGGGCTTCGAAAAACTGTTTTTT
- TRBJ1-1 TRBV29-1 - CSLAEGGGNTEAFF TGCAGCCTAGCCGAGGGAGGGGGAAACACTGAAGCTTTCTTT
- TRBJ1-1 TRBV29-1 - CSVNSGPNTEAFF TGCAGCGTTAACTCCGGGCCCAACACTGAAGCTTTCTTT
- TRBJ2-5 TRBV18 - CASSPGQTETQYF TGTGCCAGCTCTCCCGGACAGACAGAGACCCAGTACTTC
- TRBJ1-1 TRBV21-1 - CASSFRPLETEAFF TGTGCCAGCAGCTTCCGACCCCTGGAGACTGAAGCTTTCTTT
- TRBJ1-6 TRBV19 - CASSPGLLVNSPLHF TGTGCCAGTAGTCCCGGCCTTTTAGTTAATTCACCCCTCCACTTT
- TRBJ2-7 TRBV4-1 - CASSQDRVGLYEQYF TGCGCCAGCAGCCAAGATAGGGTAGGGCTCTACGAGCAGTACTTC
- TRBJ1-1 TRBV10-1 - CASSESRATEAFF TGCGCCAGCAGTGAGTCTAGGGCGACTGAAGCTTTCTTT
- TRBJ2-2 TRBV3-1/TRBV3-2 TRBD2 CASSPRGGQAGELFF TGTGCCAGCAGCCCTCGGGGGGGCCAGGCCGGGGAGCTGTTTTTT
- TRBJ1-4 TRBV11-3 - CASSLAGATNEKLFF TGTGCCAGCAGCTTAGCTGGGGCAACTAATGAAAAACTGTTTTTT
- TRBJ2-5 TRBV7-6 - CASSFGAYQETQYF TGTGCCAGCAGTTTCGGGGCCTACCAAGAGACCCAGTACTTC
once TRBJ1-4 TRBV5-1 - CASRATNEKLFF TGCGCCAGCAGGGCAACTAATGAAAAACTGTTTTTT
- TRBJ2-2 TRBV19 TRBD1 CASSSRDRGRRTGELFF TGTGCCAGTAGTAGCCGGGACAGGGGGCGAAGGACCGGGGAGCTGTTTTTT
- TRBJ2-1 TRBV19 TRBD1 CASSPRLDRAGPNEQFF TGTGCCAGTAGTCCACGCCTGGACAGGGCAGGGCCAAATGAGCAGTTCTTC
- TRBJ2-5 TRBV6-5 - CASRPQGVTQYF TGTGCCAGCAGGCCCCAAGGGGTGACCCAGTACTTC
- TRBJ1-2 TRBV29-1 - CSVAHRDNYGYTF TGCAGCGTTGCCCACAGGGATAACTATGGCTACACCTTC
- TRBJ2-6 TRBV29-1 TRBD1 CSVDLDRGLGANVLTF TGCAGCGTTGACTTGGACAGGGGGCTTGGGGCCAACGTCCTGACTTTC
few TRBJ1-4 TRBV30 - CAWRMGTQEKLFF TGTGCCTGGAGGATGGGCACACAGGAAAAACTGTTTTTT
- TRBJ2-7 TRBV7-2 - CASGYISYEQYF TGTGCCAGCGGCTACATCTCCTACGAGCAGTACTTC
once TRBJ2-3 TRBV28 - CASTETRTDTQYF TGTGCCAGCACCGAGACCCGCACAGATACGCAGTATTTT
- TRBJ2-7 TRBV2 TRBD1 CASSLLQGVEQYF TGTGCCAGCAGTTTACTACAGGGGGTAGAGCAGTACTTC
- TRBJ1-4 TRBV5-4 - CASSLGHATNEKLFF TGTGCCAGCAGCCTGGGTCATGCAACTAATGAAAAACTGTTTTTT
- TRBJ2-3 TRBV12-3/TRBV12-4 - CASGRVSTDTQYF TGTGCCAGCGGACGGGTTAGCACAGATACGCAGTATTTT
- TRBJ2-3 TRBV3-1/TRBV3-2 - CASSQEEWSTDTQYF TGTGCCAGCAGCCAAGAGGAGTGGAGCACAGATACGCAGTATTTT
- TRBJ2-3 TRBV2 - CASSERGSTDTQYF TGTGCCAGCAGTGAACGCGGCAGTACAGATACGCAGTATTTT
- TRBJ2-7 TRBV9 - CASSVGSGRQGEQYF TGTGCCAGCAGCGTAGGTTCCGGGCGTCAGGGGGAGCAGTACTTC
- TRBJ1-1 TRBV5-1 - CASRRTENTEAFF TGCGCCAGCAGGAGGACAGAGAACACTGAAGCTTTCTTT
- TRBJ2-2 TRBV5-4 - CASSPGVSRGGELFF TGTGCCAGCAGCCCTGGCGTATCCCGGGGCGGGGAGCTGTTTTTT
once TRBJ2-7 TRBV3-1/TRBV3-2 - CASSQFHGIAYEQYF TGTGCCAGCAGCCAATTCCACGGAATAGCCTACGAGCAGTACTTC
- TRBJ2-3 TRBV30 - CAWRESTDTQYF TGTGCCTGGAGAGAGAGCACAGATACGCAGTATTTT
- TRBJ2-1 TRBV5-8 TRBD2 CASSRELAGGNEQFF TGTGCCAGCAGCCGAGAACTAGCGGGGGGCAATGAGCAGTTCTTC